This TCR beta chain derives from a study of blood T cell repertoires in COVID-19. TCRdb's copy holds only in-frame clones and misses some; the assay was immunoSEQ multiplex PCR. The sample contains more than 55,000 clones, 73% of which appear only once. This clonotype was sampled from a woman aged 70 to 79 with acute or convalescent COVID-19. What was sequenced was peripheral blood.

The CDR3 is CASLRVDSGNTIYF. As DNA, the CDR3 is TGTGCCAGCCTCCGAGTCGACTCTGGAAACACCATATATTTT. This rearrangement joins TRBV18 to TRBJ1-3; unclear D gene. Between the trimmed V and J ends, which lost 8 bases and 0 bases, there was a span of 11 bases. This CDR3 is built from 14 residues. CDR1 KGHSH and CDR2 LQKENI come from the germline V gene.